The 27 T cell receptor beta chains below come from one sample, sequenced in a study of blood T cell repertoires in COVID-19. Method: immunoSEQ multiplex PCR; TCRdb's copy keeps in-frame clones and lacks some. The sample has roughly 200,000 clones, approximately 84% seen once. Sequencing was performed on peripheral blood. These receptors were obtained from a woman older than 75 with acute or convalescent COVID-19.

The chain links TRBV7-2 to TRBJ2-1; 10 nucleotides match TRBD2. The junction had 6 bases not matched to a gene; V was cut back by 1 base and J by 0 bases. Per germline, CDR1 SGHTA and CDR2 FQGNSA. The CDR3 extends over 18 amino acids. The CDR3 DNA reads TGTGCCAGCAGCTTAGAGCGACTAGCGGGCCTCTCCTACAATGAGCAGTTCTTC. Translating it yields CASSLERLAGLSYNEQFF.

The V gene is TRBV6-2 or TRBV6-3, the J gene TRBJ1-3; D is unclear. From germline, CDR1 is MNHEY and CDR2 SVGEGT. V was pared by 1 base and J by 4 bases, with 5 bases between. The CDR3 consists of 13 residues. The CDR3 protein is CASSYFMGNTIYF. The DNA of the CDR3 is TGTGCCAGCAGTTACTTCATGGGAAACACCATATATTTT.

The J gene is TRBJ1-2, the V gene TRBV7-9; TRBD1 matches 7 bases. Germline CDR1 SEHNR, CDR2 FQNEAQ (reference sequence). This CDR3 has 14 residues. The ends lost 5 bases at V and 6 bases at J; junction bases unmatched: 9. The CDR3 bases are TGTGCCAGCAGCCTGGCCGGGACAGATAATGGCTACACCTTC. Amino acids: CASSLAGTDNGYTF.

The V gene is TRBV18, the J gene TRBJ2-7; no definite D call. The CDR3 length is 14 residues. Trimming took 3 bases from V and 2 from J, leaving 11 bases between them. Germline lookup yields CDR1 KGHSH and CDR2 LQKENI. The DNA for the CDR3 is TGTGCCAGCTCACCGCCCGGGTTACCCTACGAGCAGTACTTC. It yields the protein CASSPPGLPYEQYF.

The CDR3, as DNA: TGTGCCAGCAACTCCGTAGCGGGAGGAACCTACGAGCAGTACTTC. Protein: CASNSVAGGTYEQYF. The chain uses TRBV28 and TRBJ2-7, with TRBD2 identical over 10 bases. Trimming removed 7 bases from V and 2 bases from J; junction bases left unmatched: 8. The CDR3 length is 15 residues. Germline CDR1 and CDR2: MDHEN and SYDVKM. The complete variable domain, with remaining parts taken from reference TRBV28 and TRBJ2-7, reads DVKVTQSSRYLVKRTGEKVFLECVQDMDHENMFWYRQDPGLGLRLIYFSYDVKMKEKGDIPEGYSVSREKKERFSLILESASTNQTSMYLCASNSVAGGTYEQYFGPGTRLTVT.

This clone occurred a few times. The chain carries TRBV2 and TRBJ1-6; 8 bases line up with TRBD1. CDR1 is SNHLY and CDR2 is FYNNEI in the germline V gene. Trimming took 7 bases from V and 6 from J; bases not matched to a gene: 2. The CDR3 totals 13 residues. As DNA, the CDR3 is TGTGCCAGCACCGGACAGGGTAATTCACCCCTCCACTTT. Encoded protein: CASTGQGNSPLHF.

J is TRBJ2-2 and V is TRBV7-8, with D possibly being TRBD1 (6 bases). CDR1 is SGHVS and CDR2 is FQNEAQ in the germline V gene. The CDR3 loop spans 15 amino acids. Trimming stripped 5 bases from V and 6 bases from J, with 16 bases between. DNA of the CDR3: TGTGCCAGCAGCCGAGAGCTCAGGGGTTCCGGGGAGCTGTTTTTT. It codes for CASSRELRGSGELFF.

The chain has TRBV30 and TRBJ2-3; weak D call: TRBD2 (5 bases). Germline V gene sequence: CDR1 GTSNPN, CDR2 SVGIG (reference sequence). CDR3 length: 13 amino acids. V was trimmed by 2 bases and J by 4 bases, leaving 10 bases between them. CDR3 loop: CAWSLAPPDTQYF. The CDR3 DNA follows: TGTGCCTGGAGTCTAGCTCCCCCAGATACGCAGTATTTT.

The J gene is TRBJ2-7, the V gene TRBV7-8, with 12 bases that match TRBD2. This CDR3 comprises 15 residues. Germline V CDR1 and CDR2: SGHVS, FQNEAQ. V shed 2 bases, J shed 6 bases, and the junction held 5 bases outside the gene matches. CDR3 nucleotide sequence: TGTGCCAGCAGCTTATACCTAGCGGGAGGGGGCGAGCAGTACTTC. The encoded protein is CASSLYLAGGGEQYF.

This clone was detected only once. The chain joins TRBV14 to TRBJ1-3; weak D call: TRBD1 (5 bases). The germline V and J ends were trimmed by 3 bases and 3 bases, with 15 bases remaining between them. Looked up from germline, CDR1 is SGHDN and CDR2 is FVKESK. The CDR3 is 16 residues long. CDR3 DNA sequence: TGTGCCAGCAGCCATTGGGGGGAGCGGCGTGGAAACACCATATATTTT. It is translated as CASSHWGERRGNTIYF.

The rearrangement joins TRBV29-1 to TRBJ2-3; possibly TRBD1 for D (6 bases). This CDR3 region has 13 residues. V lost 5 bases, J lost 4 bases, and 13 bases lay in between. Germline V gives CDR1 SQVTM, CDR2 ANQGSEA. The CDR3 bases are TGCAGCGTTAACAGGGATGTACCAGATACGCAGTATTTT. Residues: CSVNRDVPDTQYF.

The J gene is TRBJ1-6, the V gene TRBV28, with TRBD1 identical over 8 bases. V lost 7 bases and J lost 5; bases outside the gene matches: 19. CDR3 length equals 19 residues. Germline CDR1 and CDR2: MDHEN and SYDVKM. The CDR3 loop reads CASTLGVLRQGYHNSPLHF. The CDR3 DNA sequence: TGTGCCAGCACCCTAGGGGTATTAAGACAGGGGTACCATAATTCACCCCTCCACTTT.

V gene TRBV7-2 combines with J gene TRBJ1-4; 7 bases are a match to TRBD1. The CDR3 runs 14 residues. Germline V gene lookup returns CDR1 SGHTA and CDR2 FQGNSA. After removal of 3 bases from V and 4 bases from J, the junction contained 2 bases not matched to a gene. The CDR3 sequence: CASSFGTVNEKLFF. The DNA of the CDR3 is TGTGCCAGCAGCTTCGGGACAGTTAATGAAAAACTGTTTTTT.

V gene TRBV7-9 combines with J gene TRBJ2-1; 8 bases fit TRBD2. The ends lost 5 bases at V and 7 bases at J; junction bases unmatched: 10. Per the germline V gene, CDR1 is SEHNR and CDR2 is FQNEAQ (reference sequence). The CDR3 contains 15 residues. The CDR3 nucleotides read TGTGCCAGCAGCCCAGGCGGGAGGTATTATAATGAGCAGTTCTTC. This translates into CASSPGGRYYNEQFF.

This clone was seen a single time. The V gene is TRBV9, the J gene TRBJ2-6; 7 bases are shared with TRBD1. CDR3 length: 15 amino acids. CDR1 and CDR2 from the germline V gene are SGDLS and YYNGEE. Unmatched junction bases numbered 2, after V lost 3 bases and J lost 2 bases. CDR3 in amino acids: CASSATGAGANVLTF. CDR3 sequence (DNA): TGTGCCAGCAGCGCAACAGGGGCTGGGGCCAACGTCCTGACTTTC.

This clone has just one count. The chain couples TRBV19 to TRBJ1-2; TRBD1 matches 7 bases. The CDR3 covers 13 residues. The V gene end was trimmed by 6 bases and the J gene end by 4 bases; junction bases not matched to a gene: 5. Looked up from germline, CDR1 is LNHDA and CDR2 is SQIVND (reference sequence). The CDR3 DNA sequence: TGTGCCAGTAGGCCCGGACAGGCCTATGGCTACACCTTC. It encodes CASRPGQAYGYTF.

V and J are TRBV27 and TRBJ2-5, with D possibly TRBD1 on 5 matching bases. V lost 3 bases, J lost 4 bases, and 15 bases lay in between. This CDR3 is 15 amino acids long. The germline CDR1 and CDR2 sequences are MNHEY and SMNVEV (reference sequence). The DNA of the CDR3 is TGTGCCAGCAGTTTTCAGGGTTCGTTGCGAGAGACCCAGTACTTC. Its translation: CASSFQGSLRETQYF.

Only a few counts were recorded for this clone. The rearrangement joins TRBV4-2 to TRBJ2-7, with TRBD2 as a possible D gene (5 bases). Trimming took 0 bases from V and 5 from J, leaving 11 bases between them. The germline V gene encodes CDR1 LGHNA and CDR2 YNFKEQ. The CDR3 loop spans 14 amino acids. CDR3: CASSQDMRRDEQYF. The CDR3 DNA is TGTGCCAGCAGCCAAGATATGCGGCGGGACGAGCAGTACTTC.

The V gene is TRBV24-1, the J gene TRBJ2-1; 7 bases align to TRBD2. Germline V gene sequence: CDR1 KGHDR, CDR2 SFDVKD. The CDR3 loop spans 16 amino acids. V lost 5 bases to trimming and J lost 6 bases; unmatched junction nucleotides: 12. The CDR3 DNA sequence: TGTGCCACCAGTGCACGTTGGGGGGGGTTGATCAATGAGCAGTTCTTC. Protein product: CATSARWGGLINEQFF.

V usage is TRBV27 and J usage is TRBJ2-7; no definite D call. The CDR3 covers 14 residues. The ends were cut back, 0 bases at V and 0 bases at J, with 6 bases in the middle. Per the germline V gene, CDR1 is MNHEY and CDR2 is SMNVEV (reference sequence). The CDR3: CASSLSRASYEQYF. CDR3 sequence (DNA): TGTGCCAGCAGTTTATCCCGAGCCTCCTACGAGCAGTACTTC.

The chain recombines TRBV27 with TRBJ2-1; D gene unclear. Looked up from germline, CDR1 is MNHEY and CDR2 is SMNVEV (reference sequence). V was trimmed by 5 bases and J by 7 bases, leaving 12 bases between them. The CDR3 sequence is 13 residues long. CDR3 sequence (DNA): TGTGCCAGCAGTAAGAATGGCAGGAATGAGCAGTTCTTC. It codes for CASSKNGRNEQFF.

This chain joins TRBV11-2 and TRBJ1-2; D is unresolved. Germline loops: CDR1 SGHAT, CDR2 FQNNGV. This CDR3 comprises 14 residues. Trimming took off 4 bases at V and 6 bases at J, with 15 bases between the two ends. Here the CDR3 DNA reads TGTGCCAGCAGCTCAGCATGGAGAGCCCATGGCTACACCTTC. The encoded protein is CASSSAWRAHGYTF. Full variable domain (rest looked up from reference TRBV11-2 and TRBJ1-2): EAGVAQSPRYKIIEKRQSVAFWCNPISGHATLYWYQQILGQGPKLLIQFQNNGVVDDSQLPKDRFSAERLKGVDSTLKIQPAKLEDSAVYLCASSSAWRAHGYTFGSGTRLTVV.

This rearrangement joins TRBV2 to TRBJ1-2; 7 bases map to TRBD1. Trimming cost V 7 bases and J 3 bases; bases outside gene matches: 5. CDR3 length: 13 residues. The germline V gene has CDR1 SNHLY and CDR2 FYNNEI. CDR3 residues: CASNRDSHYGYTF. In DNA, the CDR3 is TGTGCCAGCAACCGGGACAGCCACTATGGCTACACCTTC.

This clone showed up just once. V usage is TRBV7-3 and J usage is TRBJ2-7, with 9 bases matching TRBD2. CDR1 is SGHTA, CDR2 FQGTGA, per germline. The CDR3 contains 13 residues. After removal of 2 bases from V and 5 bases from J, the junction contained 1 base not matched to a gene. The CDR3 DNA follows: TGTGCCAGCAGCTTAGCGGGAGGGAACGAGCAGTACTTC. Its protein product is CASSLAGGNEQYF.

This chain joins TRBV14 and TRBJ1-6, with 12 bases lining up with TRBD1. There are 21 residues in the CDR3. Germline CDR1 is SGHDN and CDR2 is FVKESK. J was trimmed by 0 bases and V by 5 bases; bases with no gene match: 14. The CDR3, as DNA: TGTGCCAGCAGCTGTCCGGGACAGGGGGCCTGGGCGGGCTCCTATAATTCACCCCTCCACTTT. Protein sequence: CASSCPGQGAWAGSYNSPLHF.

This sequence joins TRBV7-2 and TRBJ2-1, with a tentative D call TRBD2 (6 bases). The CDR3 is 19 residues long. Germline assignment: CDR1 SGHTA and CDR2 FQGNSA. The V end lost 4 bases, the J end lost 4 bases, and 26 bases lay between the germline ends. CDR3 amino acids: CASSYRRGRQAGTYNEQFF. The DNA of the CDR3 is TGTGCCAGCAGCTACCGCCGGGGCCGCCAAGCAGGGACTTACAATGAGCAGTTCTTC.

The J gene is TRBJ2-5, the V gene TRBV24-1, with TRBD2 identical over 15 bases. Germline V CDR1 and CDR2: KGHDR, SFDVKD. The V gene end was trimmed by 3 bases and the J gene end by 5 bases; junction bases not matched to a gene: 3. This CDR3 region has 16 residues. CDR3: CATSDSGLAGGETQYF. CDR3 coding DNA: TGTGCCACCAGTGATAGTGGACTAGCGGGAGGGGAGACCCAGTACTTC.